Sequencing of this T cell receptor (beta chain) was carried out in a study of identical twins. In TCRdb, the 5' RACE reads were re-called with MiXCR into one record per CDR3 protein. The sample lists approximately 700,000 distinct CDR3 sequences, 18% occurring once. At least ten counts were recorded for this clonotype. A further study also used this sample, focusing on T cells expressing NK-cell markers. That publication notes: Sequencing covered eight donors, seven HCMV-seropositive and one seronegative.

The clonotype comes from a woman younger than 30 in good health. The sequencing input was PBMCs.

The CDR3 spells CASSLRHMNTEAFF. For the CDR3, the DNA is TGTGCCAGCAGTTTACGGCACATGAACACTGAAGCTTTCTTT. This chain uses TRBV12-3 or TRBV12-4 with TRBJ1-1; D gene unclear. The ends were cut back, 2 bases at V and 0 bases at J, with 7 bases in the middle. The CDR3 is 14 residues long.